The 29 T cell receptor beta chains below come from one sample, sequenced in a study of T cell changes during pregnancy in multiple sclerosis. TCRdb keeps only in-frame clones here, not all; method: immunoSEQ multiplex PCR. The repertoire holds about 40,000 clones, with around 93% as singletons. The source was CD4+ T cells from peripheral blood mononuclear cells, collected after pregnancy. The receptors originated from a female donor with multiple sclerosis, enrolled in a pregnancy study.

This chain joins TRBV18 and TRBJ2-7; perhaps TRBD1 as D (5 bases). Per the germline V gene, CDR1 is KGHSH and CDR2 is LQKENI. The CDR3 length is 13 residues. Trimming left V 0 bases short and J 11 bases short, with 14 bases between. The CDR3 sequence is CASSPPGLPWEYF. The CDR3 coding sequence is TGTGCCAGCTCACCACCGGGGCTCCCCTGGGAGTACTTC.

This chain uses TRBV5-1 with TRBJ2-7; 8 bases agree with TRBD1. The J segment lost 3 bases and the V segment lost 0 bases, leaving 2 bases of the junction unmatched. CDR1 SGHRS and CDR2 YFSETQ come from the germline V gene. The CDR3 is 14 residues long. CDR3 coding DNA: TGCGCCAGCAGCTTGGACGGGACAGGCTACGAGCAGTACTTC. It yields the protein CASSLDGTGYEQYF.

The chain recombines TRBV10-1 with TRBJ2-1, with TRBD2 matching 11 bases. Trimming cost V 6 bases and J 7 bases; bases outside gene matches: 8. Germline CDR1 WNHNN, CDR2 SYGVQD (reference sequence). The CDR3 runs to 15 residues. The CDR3 region is CASSPTSGVRNEQFF. The CDR3 nucleotides are TGCGCCAGCAGCCCGACTAGCGGGGTAAGGAATGAGCAGTTCTTC.

The chain combines TRBV19 with TRBJ2-1; the match to TRBD1 covers 8 bases. Germline V gives CDR1 LNHDA, CDR2 SQIVND (reference sequence). The CDR3 runs to 16 residues. Trimming removed 3 bases from V and 1 base from J; junction bases left unmatched: 5. The CDR3 region has the DNA TGTGCCAGTAGTATGACAGGGGTTAAGTCCTACAATGAGCAGTTCTTC. Translated: CASSMTGVKSYNEQFF.

The rearrangement uses TRBV18 and TRBJ1-3; D is perhaps TRBD1 (5 bases). This CDR3 is 16 amino acids long. Trimming cost V 2 bases and J 4 bases, with 15 bases left between them. Germline CDR1 KGHSH, CDR2 LQKENI. The CDR3 reads CASSPLTSQGGNTIYF. CDR3 nucleotide sequence: TGTGCCAGCTCACCATTGACGAGCCAGGGAGGAAACACCATATATTTT.

This clone has only one observation. The rearrangement joins TRBV18 to TRBJ1-1; 7 positions match TRBD1. Per the germline V gene, CDR1 is KGHSH and CDR2 is LQKENI. The CDR3 has 12 residues. J lost 7 bases, V lost 5 bases, and 4 bases had no gene match. In nucleotides, the CDR3 is TGTGCCAGCTCAGAACAGGGGAATGAAGCTTTCTTT. It translates to CASSEQGNEAFF.

In its sample, this clone was seen once. The V and J genes are TRBV9 and TRBJ2-2, with D possibly matching TRBD1 (6 bases). The germline V gene encodes CDR1 SGDLS and CDR2 YYNGEE. V gave up 2 bases and J gave up 7 bases, with 12 bases separating them. This CDR3 has 14 amino acids. CDR3 in DNA: TGTGCCAGCAGCGTCGGCACAGGGCACGGGGAGCTGTTTTTT. Protein sequence: CASSVGTGHGELFF.

The chain recombines TRBV5-1 with TRBJ2-5; 7 nucleotides match TRBD2. V lost 0 bases to trimming and J lost 5 bases; unmatched junction nucleotides: 7. This CDR3 is 15 amino acids long. Germline V CDR1 and CDR2: SGHRS, YFSETQ. CDR3 in DNA: TGCGCCAGCAGCTTGGCCTTGAGGGAGGGGGAGACCCAGTACTTC. It codes for CASSLALREGETQYF.

This clone occurred once. The V gene is TRBV19, the J gene TRBJ2-3; D not resolved. Trimming pared 3 bases from V and 1 base from J, leaving 14 bases between. Germline loops: CDR1 LNHDA, CDR2 SQIVND (reference sequence). CDR3 length: 16 residues. The CDR3 DNA follows: TGTGCCAGTAGTATTTCCGGGTCTATGGGCACAGATACGCAGTATTTT. This codes for CASSISGSMGTDTQYF.

As concerns this clone: The junction shows a germline mismatch at one end, possibly a read error. The V and J genes are TRBV5-1 and TRBJ2-5; D may be TRBD2 (6 bases). The CDR3 contains 12 residues. CDR1 is SGHRS and CDR2 is YFSETQ in the germline V gene. The CDR3 nucleotides read TGCACCAGCAGCCCTGGAGGGGACGGTGGGTACTTC. This gives the protein CTSSPGGDGGYF.

The gene calls are TRBV27 and TRBJ2-2; 11 bases are shared with TRBD2. This CDR3 spans 14 amino acids. V shed 8 bases, J shed 5 bases, and the junction held 4 bases outside the gene matches. Germline V gene lookup returns CDR1 MNHEY and CDR2 SMNVEV (reference sequence). CDR3 nucleotides: TGTGCCAGCGGCCGACTAGCGGGGACCGGGGAGCTGTTTTTT. As protein: CASGRLAGTGELFF.

This clone was seen only once. The chain combines TRBV6-5 with TRBJ2-2, with a tentative D call TRBD1 (5 bases). The CDR3 loop spans 16 amino acids. Trimming cost V 4 bases and J 4 bases, with 16 bases left between them. Germline V gene data show CDR1 as MNHEY and CDR2 as SVGAGI. CDR3 nucleotide sequence: TGTGCCAGCAGTTCCGCATCTGGGGCCGGCACCGGGGAGCTGTTTTTT. This encodes CASSSASGAGTGELFF.

This clone has just one count. The chain carries TRBV5-1 and TRBJ1-6; D not certain. CDR1 SGHRS and CDR2 YFSETQ come from the germline V gene. This CDR3 is built from 16 residues. The V and J ends lost 0 bases and 7 bases respectively, with 14 bases between them. DNA of the CDR3: TGCGCCAGCAGCTTGGAGTCAGGACTTAGAAATTCACCCCTCCACTTT. Its protein product is CASSLESGLRNSPLHF.

The chain employs TRBV9 and TRBJ2-3; TRBD1 agrees at 11 bases. Germline V gene data show CDR1 as SGDLS and CDR2 as YYNGEE. The CDR3 has 18 residues. Losses at the gene ends were 0 bases for V and 4 bases for J; bases not matched to a gene: 10. CDR3: CASSVVGQGANGPDTQYF. In DNA form, the CDR3 reads TGTGCCAGCAGCGTAGTAGGACAGGGGGCGAACGGTCCAGATACGCAGTATTTT.

The rearrangement links TRBV19 to TRBJ2-7, with D possibly matching TRBD1 (6 bases). Germline V gives CDR1 LNHDA, CDR2 SQIVND (reference sequence). The CDR3 has 13 residues. V gave up 3 bases and J gave up 2 bases, with 8 bases separating them. DNA for the CDR3: TGTGCCAGTAGTATTGAGGGGGCCTACGAGCAGTACTTC. This encodes CASSIEGAYEQYF.

This chain links TRBV29-1 with TRBJ1-2; no reliable D call. Trimming cost V 0 bases and J 0 bases, with 14 bases left between them. This CDR3 contains 16 residues. Germline CDR1 SQVTM, CDR2 ANQGSEA. The CDR3 loop reads CSVEDRQRGANYGYTF. CDR3 coding DNA: TGCAGCGTTGAAGATAGGCAACGGGGAGCTAACTATGGCTACACCTTC.

V is TRBV27 and J is TRBJ2-3; D is unclear. CDR3 length: 15 residues. Germline values: CDR1 MNHEY, CDR2 SMNVEV (reference sequence). Trimming cost V 4 bases and J 0 bases, with 11 bases left between them. The CDR3 here is CASSSILRSTDTQYF. The CDR3 DNA is TGTGCCAGCAGTTCCATTTTGCGGAGCACAGATACGCAGTATTTT.

The CDR3 loop is CASSNGGQGRGDTQYF. In DNA, the CDR3 is TGTGCCAGCAGCAATGGAGGGCAAGGGCGGGGAGATACGCAGTATTTT. The V gene is TRBV21-1, the J gene TRBJ2-3; the D call in the table, TRBD2, was not verified against the DNA. TRBV21-1 is a pseudogene segment. This CDR3 has 16 residues.

The V gene is TRBV6-1, the J gene TRBJ2-3, with a weak D call TRBD2 (6 bases). The CDR3 spans 15 residues. Trimming pared 4 bases from V and 2 bases from J, leaving 13 bases between. Germline CDR1 MNHNS, CDR2 SASEGT. DNA for the CDR3: TGTGCCAGCAGTGTACCTCCGGGGGTCACAGATACGCAGTATTTT. This translates into CASSVPPGVTDTQYF.

For the CDR3, the DNA is TGTGCCAGCAGCTTAGATTGGGGAGTACAAGAGACCCAGTACTTC. This codes for CASSLDWGVQETQYF. The genes are TRBV11-2 and TRBJ2-5; weak D call: TRBD2 (5 bases). Germline V gene lookup returns CDR1 SGHAT and CDR2 FQNNGV. V gave up 0 bases and J gave up 2 bases, with 10 bases separating them. This CDR3 is built from 15 residues.

This sequence joins TRBV2 and TRBJ2-7; 11 bases are a match to TRBD1. J gave up 6 bases and V 8 bases, and 3 bases lay outside the gene matches. This CDR3 comprises 12 residues. CDR1 and CDR2 from the germline V gene are SNHLY and FYNNEI. The DNA of the CDR3 is TGTGCCAGCTCCGGGACAGGGGGCGAGCAGTACTTC. Translated: CASSGTGGEQYF. The entire variable domain, with the rest obtained from reference TRBV2 and TRBJ2-7, is as follows: EPEVTQTPSHQVTQMGQEVILRCVPISNHLYFYWYRQILGQKVEFLVSFYNNEISEKSEIFDDQFSVERPDGSNFTLKIRSTKLEDSAMYFCASSGTGGEQYFGPGTRLTVT.

This chain joins TRBV1 and TRBJ2-7; whether TRBD2, the table's D call, matches the DNA was not checked. TRBV1 is a listed pseudogene. CDR3 length equals 15 residues. In DNA, the CDR3 is TGCACCAGCAGCTTCGGGGGGCCGCACTTATTCGAGCAGTACTTC. As protein: CTSSFGGPHLFEQYF.

The rearrangement uses TRBV4-2 and TRBJ1-2; D possibly corresponds to TRBD1 (6 bases). The CDR3 length is 17 residues. Germline V gene lookup returns CDR1 LGHNA and CDR2 YNFKEQ. The ends were cut back, 4 bases at V and 2 bases at J, with 20 bases in the middle. CDR3 nucleotides: TGTGCCAGCAGCCCCTATACCGGGACAAAAAAGAACTATGGCTACACCTTC. Translated: CASSPYTGTKKNYGYTF.

J is TRBJ2-2 and V is TRBV11-3, with D tentatively TRBD2 (7 bases). Germline V lookup: CDR1 SGHNT, CDR2 YENEEA. Deletions cut 5 bases from V and 5 bases from J, with 15 bases between. This CDR3 contains 15 residues. For the CDR3, the DNA is TGTGCCAGCAGCCAGAGGAGGGGGGGGACCGGGGAGCTGTTTTTT. Its translation is CASSQRRGGTGELFF.

The V call is TRBV27, the J call TRBJ2-7, with 8 positions matching TRBD1. Germline CDR1 MNHEY, CDR2 SMNVEV (reference sequence). CDR3 length: 14 amino acids. Losses at the gene ends were 3 bases for V and 3 bases for J; bases not matched to a gene: 4. The CDR3 DNA is TGTGCCAGCAGTTTTCTGGACAGGGACTACGAGCAGTACTTC. Translating gives CASSFLDRDYEQYF.

The chain combines TRBV27 with TRBJ1-6; D is perhaps TRBD1 (5 bases). Germline-derived CDR1 and CDR2 are MNHEY and SMNVEV (reference sequence). The CDR3 is 16 amino acids. The V end was cut by 2 bases, the J end by 11 bases, with 19 bases between. The CDR3 region has the DNA TGTGCCAGCAGTTTAGGGGCCCACGGCGGGAGAGCACCCCTCCACTTT. Translation gives CASSLGAHGGRAPLHF.

The rearrangement links TRBV4-1 to TRBJ1-5, with D maybe TRBD1 (6 bases). There are 16 residues in the CDR3. From germline, CDR1 is MGHRA and CDR2 YSYEKL. The V gene lost 3 bases and the J gene lost 1 base, with 13 bases spanning the gap. The CDR3 DNA is TGCGCCAGCAGCCAGCCCCGAAGGGGGAGCAATCAGCCCCAGCATTTT. Residues: CASSQPRRGSNQPQHF.

The V call is TRBV7-2, the J call TRBJ2-3; TRBD2 agrees at 11 bases. There are 17 residues in the CDR3. Per germline, CDR1 SGHTA and CDR2 FQGNSA. The V segment lost 1 base and the J segment 7 bases; nucleotides outside the gene matches: 10. The DNA for the CDR3 is TGTGCCAGCAGCTTAGGTAGCGGGGGGGCCGGTGGACATACGCAGTATTTT. This sequence encodes CASSLGSGGAGGHTQYF.

This clone was seen more than once but under ten times. This chain uses TRBV9 with TRBJ2-3, with D uncertain. Germline lookup yields CDR1 SGDLS and CDR2 YYNGEE. CDR3 size: 14 residues. V lost 0 bases, J lost 0 bases, and 5 bases lay in between. In DNA form, the CDR3 reads TGTGCCAGCAGCGTAGCGGTGAGCACAGATACGCAGTATTTT. Translating gives CASSVAVSTDTQYF. The full variable domain, its missing parts supplied by reference TRBV9 and TRBJ2-3, is DSGVTQTPKHLITATGQRVTLRCSPRSGDLSVYWYQQSLDQGLQFLIQYYNGEERAKGNILERFSAQQFPDLHSELNLSSLELGDSALYFCASSVAVSTDTQYFGPGTRLTVL.